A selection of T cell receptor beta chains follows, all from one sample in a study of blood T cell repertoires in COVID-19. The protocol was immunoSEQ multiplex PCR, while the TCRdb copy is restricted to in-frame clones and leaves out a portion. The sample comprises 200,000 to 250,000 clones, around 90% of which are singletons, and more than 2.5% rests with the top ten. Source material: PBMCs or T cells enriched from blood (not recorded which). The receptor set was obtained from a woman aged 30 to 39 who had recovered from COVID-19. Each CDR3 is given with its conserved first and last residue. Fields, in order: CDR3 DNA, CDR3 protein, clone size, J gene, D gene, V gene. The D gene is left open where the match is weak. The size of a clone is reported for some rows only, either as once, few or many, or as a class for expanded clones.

DNA: TGTGCCACCAGTGATCAACCCAGGGTAGTGTCTGGAAACACCATATATTTT
CDR3: CATSDQPRVVSGNTIYF
size: -
J: TRBJ1-3
D: -
V: TRBV24-1

DNA: TGTGCCAGCAGCCTACCTCACAGGGGGCAGACCCAAGAGACCCAGTACTTC
CDR3: CASSLPHRGQTQETQYF
size: -
J: TRBJ2-5
D: TRBD1
V: TRBV11-2

DNA: TGTGCCGTCGGTAGGGGAGGGAATGAGCAGTTCTTC
CDR3: CAVGRGGNEQFF
size: -
J: TRBJ2-1
D: TRBD2
V: TRBV5-6

DNA: TGTGCCAGCAGTTCACCGGGACAGGCGAACACTGAAGCTTTCTTT
CDR3: CASSSPGQANTEAFF
size: -
J: TRBJ1-1
D: TRBD1
V: TRBV6-5

DNA: TGTGCCAGCAGCCAGAATGCAGATCAGCCCCAGCATTTT
CDR3: CASSQNADQPQHF
size: -
J: TRBJ1-5
D: -
V: TRBV7-6

DNA: TGCAGTGCGGGCTCCGAAGCTTTCTTT
CDR3: CSAGSEAFF
size: -
J: TRBJ1-1
D: -
V: TRBV20-1

DNA: TGTGCCAGCAGCTTAGGCACCGGGACAGGGGTCTCACCCCTCCACTTT
CDR3: CASSLGTGTGVSPLHF
size: -
J: TRBJ1-6
D: TRBD1
V: TRBV11-1

DNA: TGTGCCAGCAGCTACTCAGGGGTTACGAATTCACCCCTCCACTTT
CDR3: CASSYSGVTNSPLHF
size: -
J: TRBJ1-6
D: -
V: TRBV7-9

DNA: TGTGCTAGCAGCGAAATACTAGCGGGGGGCCGGGAGACCCAGTACTTC
CDR3: CASSEILAGGRETQYF
size: -
J: TRBJ2-5
D: TRBD2
V: TRBV7-7

DNA: TGTGCCAGCAGCTCGCCCGGTGGTAGTTCTTCACCCCTCCACTTT
CDR3: CASSSPGGSSSPLHF
size: -
J: TRBJ1-6
D: -
V: TRBV11-2

DNA: TGTGCCAGCAGTTACGGAGAGGAATATGGCTACACCTTC
CDR3: CASSYGEEYGYTF
size: once
J: TRBJ1-2
D: -
V: TRBV6-5

DNA: TGTGCCAGCAGTCCTTGGGAGAACAGGGCGCGTAACACCATATATTTT
CDR3: CASSPWENRARNTIYF
size: -
J: TRBJ1-3
D: -
V: TRBV3-1/TRBV3-2

DNA: TGTGCCAGCAGCCGCTCGGGGGGCCTCACAGATACGCAGTATTTT
CDR3: CASSRSGGLTDTQYF
size: -
J: TRBJ2-3
D: -
V: TRBV5-4

DNA: TGTGCCAGCAGCTTAGTCCCTCGGGGGCAGCCCCAGCATTTT
CDR3: CASSLVPRGQPQHF
size: -
J: TRBJ1-5
D: -
V: TRBV7-2

DNA: TGTGCCAGCAGCCCCCTGGGACAGGGGGCGCGGGACACTGAAGCTTTCTTT
CDR3: CASSPLGQGARDTEAFF
size: -
J: TRBJ1-1
D: TRBD1
V: TRBV7-8

DNA: TGTGCCAGCAGCCCCTCCAGGTGGTGGGAGGGGATTGGGAATGAGCAGTTCTTC
CDR3: CASSPSRWWEGIGNEQFF
size: -
J: TRBJ2-1
D: TRBD2
V: TRBV7-9

DNA: TGTGCCAGCAGCTTGCCCCAGGGGAAAGCCAACGAGCAGTACTTC
CDR3: CASSLPQGKANEQYF
size: -
J: TRBJ2-7
D: -
V: TRBV5-4

DNA: TGTGCCAGCAGCGAACAGGGGTGGAATAATTCACCCCTCCACTTT
CDR3: CASSEQGWNNSPLHF
size: -
J: TRBJ1-6
D: TRBD1
V: TRBV7-9

DNA: TGTGCCAGCAGGGTAGGGGTGAACACTGAAGCTTTCTTT
CDR3: CASRVGVNTEAFF
size: -
J: TRBJ1-1
D: -
V: TRBV6-5

DNA: TGTGCCAGCAGTCCTCCCCTAGGGGCGCAGTCTGTCAACACCATATATTTT
CDR3: CASSPPLGAQSVNTIYF
size: once
J: TRBJ1-3
D: -
V: TRBV28

DNA: TGTGCCAGCAGCCAAGAGATGGGGGGTGGCACAGATACGCAGTATTTT
CDR3: CASSQEMGGGTDTQYF
size: -
J: TRBJ2-3
D: -
V: TRBV4-2

DNA: TGCGCCAGCAGCACAGGGACCTACGAGCAGTACTTC
CDR3: CASSTGTYEQYF
size: -
J: TRBJ2-7
D: -
V: TRBV5-1

DNA: TGTGCCAGCAGTGAAGCGCGGGGAATGAACACTGAAGCTTTCTTT
CDR3: CASSEARGMNTEAFF
size: -
J: TRBJ1-1
D: -
V: TRBV6-1

DNA: TGTGCCAGCAGGAGGGGTGGCAGGGGACCCGAGCAGTACTTC
CDR3: CASRRGGRGPEQYF
size: -
J: TRBJ2-7
D: -
V: TRBV28

DNA: TGTGCCAGCAGTTTATGGGCGGGAATTAGTTCCTATAATTCACCCCTCCACTTT
CDR3: CASSLWAGISSYNSPLHF
size: -
J: TRBJ1-6
D: -
V: TRBV27

DNA: TGTGCCAGCAGCAAAGCGCCAGTATACTATGGCTACACCTTC
CDR3: CASSKAPVYYGYTF
size: -
J: TRBJ1-2
D: -
V: TRBV21-1

DNA: TGTGCCAGCAGCCAAGGACAGGGGGCTCGCAATCAGCCCCAGCATTTT
CDR3: CASSQGQGARNQPQHF
size: -
J: TRBJ1-5
D: TRBD1
V: TRBV3-1/TRBV3-2

DNA: TGTGCCAGCAGTTTATCGTACCCGGGCAATCAGCCCCAGCATTTT
CDR3: CASSLSYPGNQPQHF
size: -
J: TRBJ1-5
D: -
V: TRBV27

DNA: TGTGCCAGCAGCCCGAGGGGGAGCAACTCTGGAAACACCATATATTTT
CDR3: CASSPRGSNSGNTIYF
size: -
J: TRBJ1-3
D: -
V: TRBV9

DNA: TGTGCCAGCAGCCCGGGACAGGGCGCCATTGGCTACACCTTC
CDR3: CASSPGQGAIGYTF
size: -
J: TRBJ1-2
D: TRBD1
V: TRBV6-2/TRBV6-3

DNA: TGTGCCACCCGGGGTTACGAGCAGTACTTC
CDR3: CATRGYEQYF
size: few
J: TRBJ2-7
D: -
V: TRBV6-6

DNA: TGTGCCAGCAGTTTGAGTTCAGGGATGACAGCTGAAGCTTTCTTT
CDR3: CASSLSSGMTAEAFF
size: once
J: TRBJ1-1
D: -
V: TRBV28

DNA: TGCGCCAGCAGCTCGGACAGGGGGCTGGGGGAAAAACTGTTTTTT
CDR3: CASSSDRGLGEKLFF
size: -
J: TRBJ1-4
D: TRBD1
V: TRBV4-3

DNA: TGTGCCAGCAGCCAAGGAGGCGGGGGGGCACTGTACAATGAGCAGTTCTTC
CDR3: CASSQGGGGALYNEQFF
size: -
J: TRBJ2-1
D: TRBD2
V: TRBV3-1/TRBV3-2

DNA: TGTGCCAGCAGTTACGGTGGGACACGCGGTGAAAAACTGTTTTTT
CDR3: CASSYGGTRGEKLFF
size: -
J: TRBJ1-4
D: -
V: TRBV6-5

DNA: TGTGCCATCCGGGAACCCCTTAGGGATGAGCAGTTCTTC
CDR3: CAIREPLRDEQFF
size: -
J: TRBJ2-1
D: -
V: TRBV10-3

DNA: TGCGCCAGCAGCCAGAGTCTCAGGAAGAGCTCTGGAAACACCATATATTTT
CDR3: CASSQSLRKSSGNTIYF
size: -
J: TRBJ1-3
D: -
V: TRBV4-1

DNA: TGTGCCAGCAGTTTACCTACTAGCGGGGGGGCCTACTACGAGCAGTACTTC
CDR3: CASSLPTSGGAYYEQYF
size: -
J: TRBJ2-7
D: TRBD2
V: TRBV27

DNA: TGCAGCTTTCGGGGACAGCAAAATGAAAAACTGTTTTTT
CDR3: CSFRGQQNEKLFF
size: once
J: TRBJ1-4
D: TRBD1
V: TRBV29-1

DNA: TGTGCCAGCAGGTGGGACAGGGATTTTGACACTGAAGCTTTCTTT
CDR3: CASRWDRDFDTEAFF
size: -
J: TRBJ1-1
D: TRBD1
V: TRBV6-6

DNA: TGTGCCAGCAGCTTAAATATCCCAGCGCGGGCCGGGGAGCTGTTTTTT
CDR3: CASSLNIPARAGELFF
size: -
J: TRBJ2-2
D: -
V: TRBV7-3

DNA: TGTGCCAGCAGTTACTCTGGGGGCCACGAGCAGTACTTC
CDR3: CASSYSGGHEQYF
size: -
J: TRBJ2-7
D: -
V: TRBV6-6

DNA: TGTGCCAGCAGGATACTAGCGGTCTACGAGCAGTACTTC
CDR3: CASRILAVYEQYF
size: many
J: TRBJ2-7
D: TRBD2
V: TRBV2

DNA: TGTGCCAGCCGGGACAGCCTAGTCTATGGCTACACCTTC
CDR3: CASRDSLVYGYTF
size: -
J: TRBJ1-2
D: TRBD1
V: TRBV12-3/TRBV12-4

DNA: TGTGCCAGCCGGAGGAGTTCGAACACCGGGGAGCTGTTTTTT
CDR3: CASRRSSNTGELFF
size: -
J: TRBJ2-2
D: -
V: TRBV6-5

DNA: TGTGCCAGCAGCCCCGGGATAGCTGTCCAAGAGACCCAGTACTTC
CDR3: CASSPGIAVQETQYF
size: few
J: TRBJ2-5
D: -
V: TRBV5-4

DNA: TGTGCCAGCAGCTCCCGGGGACAGCAAGAGACCCAGTACTTC
CDR3: CASSSRGQQETQYF
size: -
J: TRBJ2-5
D: TRBD1
V: TRBV7-6

DNA: TGTGCCAGCAGCCAAGACCTCGGGGGGCACTACGAGCAGTACTTC
CDR3: CASSQDLGGHYEQYF
size: -
J: TRBJ2-7
D: -
V: TRBV4-2

DNA: TGTGCCAGCAGCTTAGATGTAGGCGGGGTCTATGGCTACACCTTC
CDR3: CASSLDVGGVYGYTF
size: -
J: TRBJ1-2
D: -
V: TRBV11-2

DNA: TGTGCCAGCAGTTACTCTCGGACAGGGGGCACTGAAGCTTTCTTT
CDR3: CASSYSRTGGTEAFF
size: -
J: TRBJ1-1
D: TRBD1
V: TRBV6-5

DNA: TGTGCCAGCAGCGTTGACAGGGGGCGAACCGGGGAGCTGTTTTTT
CDR3: CASSVDRGRTGELFF
size: -
J: TRBJ2-2
D: TRBD1
V: TRBV5-4

DNA: TGTGCCAGCAGTGAACTGGACATAGGTGAAAAACTGTTTTTT
CDR3: CASSELDIGEKLFF
size: -
J: TRBJ1-4
D: -
V: TRBV2